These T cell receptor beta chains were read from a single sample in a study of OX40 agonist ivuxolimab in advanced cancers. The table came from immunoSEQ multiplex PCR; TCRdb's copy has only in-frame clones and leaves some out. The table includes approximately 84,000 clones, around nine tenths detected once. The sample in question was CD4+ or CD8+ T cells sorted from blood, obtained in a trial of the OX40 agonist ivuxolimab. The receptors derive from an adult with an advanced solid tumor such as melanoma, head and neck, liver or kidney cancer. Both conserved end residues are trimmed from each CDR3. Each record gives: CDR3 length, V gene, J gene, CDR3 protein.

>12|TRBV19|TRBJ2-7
ASSPLDSSYEQY
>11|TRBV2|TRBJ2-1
ASRGFGYNEQF
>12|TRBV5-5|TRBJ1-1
ASRPGPMNTEAF
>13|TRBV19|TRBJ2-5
ASSIGSEVGETQY
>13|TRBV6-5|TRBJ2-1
ASSYGLPSGNEQF
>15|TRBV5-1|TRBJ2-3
ASSPRIRQGPTDTQY
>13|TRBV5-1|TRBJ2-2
ASSSLAVNTGELF
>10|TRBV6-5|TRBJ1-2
ASSSGFYGYT
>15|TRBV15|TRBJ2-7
ATSRGGLRDRSYEQY
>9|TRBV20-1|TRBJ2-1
SASGRNEQF
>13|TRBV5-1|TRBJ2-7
ASSFEMDSFYEQY
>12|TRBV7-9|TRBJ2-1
ASTETELYNEQF
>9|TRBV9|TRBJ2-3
ASSVDDTQY
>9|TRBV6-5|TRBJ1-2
ASGQGYGYT
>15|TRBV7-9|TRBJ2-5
ASSLASTSGRRETQY
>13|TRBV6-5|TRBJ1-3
ASRNLGPSGNTIY
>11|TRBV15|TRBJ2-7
ATSSLSSYEQY
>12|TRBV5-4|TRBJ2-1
ASSREGSYNEQF
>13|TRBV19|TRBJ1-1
ASSIIRQAPTEAF
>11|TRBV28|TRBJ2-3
ASIGGTWDTQY
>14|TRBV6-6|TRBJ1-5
ASSYPSSGERQPQH
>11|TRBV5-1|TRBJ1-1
ASSLWGNTEAF
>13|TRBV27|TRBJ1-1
ASSERAIPPTEAF
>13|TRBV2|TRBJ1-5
ASIGSTSGAQPQH
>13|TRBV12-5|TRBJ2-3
ASGQTSGGWDTQY
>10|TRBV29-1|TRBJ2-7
SVESDSHEQY
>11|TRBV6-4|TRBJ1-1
ASSEVHLTEAF
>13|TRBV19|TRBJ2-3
ASSKGLGSTDTQY
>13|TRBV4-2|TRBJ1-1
ASSQDPGADTEAF
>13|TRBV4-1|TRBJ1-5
ASSQVSRDNQPQH
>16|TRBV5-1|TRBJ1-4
ASSFSPGTEATNEKLF
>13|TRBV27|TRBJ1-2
ASSRPGTKVSGYT
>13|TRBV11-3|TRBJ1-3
ASSLGGSGGNTIY